The TCR beta chain described here comes from a study of blood T cell repertoires in COVID-19. The CDR3 is 13 amino acids. V trimming: 3 bases; J trimming: 5 bases; junction bases outside the gene matches: 7. Germline loops: CDR1 DFQATT, CDR2 SNEGSKA (reference sequence). TCRdb's copy holds only in-frame clones and misses some; the assay was immunoSEQ multiplex PCR. This table holds about 210,000 clones, 81% found once. This rearrangement joins TRBV20-1 to TRBJ2-7; 7 bases line up with TRBD1. The TCR was taken from a woman in her forties or fifties with acute COVID-19. Sample: PBMCs or T cells enriched from blood (not recorded which). In DNA, the CDR3 is TGCAGTGCTAGTACAGGGGTAGTGGACGAGCAGTACTTC. It translates to CSASTGVVDEQYF.